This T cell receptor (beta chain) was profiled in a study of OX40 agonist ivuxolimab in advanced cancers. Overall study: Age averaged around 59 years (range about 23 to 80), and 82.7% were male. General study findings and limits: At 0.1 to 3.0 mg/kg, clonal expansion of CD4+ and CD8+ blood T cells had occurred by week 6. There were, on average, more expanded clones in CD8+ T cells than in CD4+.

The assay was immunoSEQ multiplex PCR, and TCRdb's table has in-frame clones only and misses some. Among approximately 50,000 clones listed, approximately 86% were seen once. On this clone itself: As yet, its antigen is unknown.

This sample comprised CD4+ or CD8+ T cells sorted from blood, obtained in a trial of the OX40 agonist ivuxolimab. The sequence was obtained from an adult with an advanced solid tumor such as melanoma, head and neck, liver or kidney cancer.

In nucleotides, the CDR3 is TGTGCCAGCAGCAATCGACAGGGGACCATTGCAACTAATGAAAAACTGTTTTTT. The encoded protein is CASSNRQGTIATNEKLFF. The rearrangement uses TRBV21-1 and TRBJ1-4; TRBD1 is taken as the D call from the table, unchecked against the DNA. TRBV21-1 is deemed a pseudogene. The CDR3 totals 18 residues.